A single sample is the source of the 8 T cell receptor beta chains below, sequenced in a study of blood T cell repertoires in COVID-19. TCRdb's table, derived via immunoSEQ multiplex PCR, lists solely in-frame clones and lacks some. The sample has fewer than 400,000 clones, about nine tenths seen once. The sequenced material came from PBMCs or T cells enriched from blood (not recorded which). The receptors derive from a woman aged 25 to 39 who had recovered from COVID-19.

The chain recombines TRBV6-6 with TRBJ2-4; tentative D call: TRBD2 (6 bases). The germline gives CDR1 MNHNY, CDR2 SVGAGI (reference sequence). The CDR3 spans 20 residues. Trimming removed 6 bases from V and 0 bases from J, with 27 bases in between. The CDR3 DNA reads TGTGCCAGCAGCCTTATTTCGCGGGACTTACCTATTGTAGCCAAAAACATTCAGTACTTC. Encoded protein: CASSLISRDLPIVAKNIQYF.

This chain uses TRBV6-2 or TRBV6-3 with TRBJ1-2, with D tentatively TRBD1 (5 bases). The germline CDR1 and CDR2 sequences are MNHEY and SVGEGT. The CDR3 sequence is 17 residues long. The ends were cut back, 4 bases at V and 4 bases at J, with 22 bases in the middle. CDR3 in amino acids: CASSSESQGSTGYGYTF. CDR3 DNA: TGTGCCAGCAGTTCCGAGAGTCAGGGAAGCACCGGCTATGGCTACACCTTC.

The V and J genes are TRBV3-1 (or the pseudogene TRBV3-2) and TRBJ1-3; D is ambiguous. The V end lost 0 bases, the J end lost 4 bases, and 13 bases lay between the germline ends. Germline CDR1 and CDR2: LGHDT and YNNKEL (reference sequence). The CDR3 has 16 residues. CDR3 coding DNA: TGTGCCAGCAGCCAAGACGGCACGGCGCGGGGAAACACCATATATTTT. It codes for CASSQDGTARGNTIYF.

The V gene is TRBV4-1, the J gene TRBJ2-1; D is uncertain. V lost 0 bases and J lost 2, with 5 bases in between. CDR3 length: 14 amino acids. Germline lookup yields CDR1 MGHRA and CDR2 YSYEKL. This CDR3 reads CASSQDPAYNEQFF. The CDR3 DNA is TGCGCCAGCAGCCAAGATCCAGCCTACAATGAGCAGTTCTTC.

Points on this clone: The sample carries other DNA sequences with the same CDR3. The chain uses TRBV15 and TRBJ1-1; D is uncertain. The CDR3 has 14 residues. CDR1 and CDR2 from the germline V gene are LNHNV and YYDKDF (reference sequence). V lost 1 base to trimming and J lost 0 bases, with 6 bases between them. The CDR3 reads CATSRASVNTEAFF. CDR3 sequence (DNA): TGTGCCACCAGCAGAGCTAGCGTGAACACTGAAGCTTTCTTT.

There are many counts of this clone. The same CDR3 arises from other DNA sequences in this sample as well. The chain employs TRBV4-2 and TRBJ2-7; 8 nucleotides align to TRBD2. Germline V gene sequence: CDR1 LGHNA, CDR2 YNFKEQ. This CDR3 has 14 amino acids. Trimming cost V 0 bases and J 5 bases; bases outside gene matches: 3. The CDR3 is CASSQDSREDEQYF. Here the CDR3 DNA reads TGTGCCAGCAGCCAAGATTCGCGGGAGGACGAGCAGTACTTC.

The chain joins TRBV27 to TRBJ1-1, with unresolved D. Germline CDR1 is MNHEY and CDR2 is SMNVEV (reference sequence). Trimming took off 5 bases at V and 1 base at J, with 11 bases between the two ends. There are 14 residues in the CDR3. CDR3 amino acids: CASSPHPGNTEAFF. The CDR3 DNA reads as TGTGCCAGCAGTCCCCACCCCGGGAACACTGAAGCTTTCTTT.

This sequence joins TRBV9 and TRBJ2-3; D perhaps matches TRBD1 (6 bases). The CDR3 loop spans 14 amino acids. Trimming removed 2 bases at V and 3 bases at J, with 10 bases between. Germline V lookup: CDR1 SGDLS, CDR2 YYNGEE. CDR3 residues: CASSVDSETDTQYF. CDR3 coding DNA: TGTGCCAGCAGCGTGGACAGCGAAACAGATACGCAGTATTTT.